The subject of this entry is one T cell receptor (beta chain). The antigen is not known. The data derive from a study of Ad26.COV2.S vaccination and SARS-CoV-2 variants. Clones were sequenced by immunoSEQ multiplex PCR, and TCRdb holds only the in-frame ones, with some missing. Of tens of thousands of clones in the sample, roughly 85% are singletons; the top ten hold more than 15%. Study results and caveats: Non-spike TCR breadth showed similarity between vaccine and placebo recipients. It was vaccine recipients, not placebo recipients, who had the higher spike-specific TCR breadth.

Germline assignment: CDR1 MNHEY and CDR2 SVGEGT. V lost 0 bases and J lost 7; bases outside the gene matches: 11. This CDR3 region has 17 residues. The chain employs TRBV6-2 or TRBV6-3 and TRBJ2-3, with TRBD1 identical over 9 bases. This clonotype originated in a human donor who had recovered from COVID-19. This sample comprised peripheral blood, obtained after recovery from COVID-19. The CDR3 spells CASSYSRDRDGFHTQYF. CDR3 in DNA: TGTGCCAGCAGTTACTCCCGGGACAGGGACGGCTTTCATACGCAGTATTTT.